A selection of T cell receptor beta chains follows, all from one sample in a study of shared clonotypes between healthy human individuals. Assay used: immunoSEQ multiplex PCR; TCRdb lists only in-frame clones, some missing. The data show millions of clones, 90% to 95% seen once. Sequencing was carried out using naive CD4+ T cells sorted from blood. Source of these receptors: a man aged 18-30 years in good health. CDR3s include the opening cysteine and the closing phenylalanine or tryptophan. D genes are given only for firm matches. Where a row states a size, it is once, few, many or the class of an expanded clone; other rows omit it.

clone size: once; D gene: TRBD1; J gene: TRBJ2-7; V gene: TRBV5-6; CDR3 DNA: TGTGCCAGCAGCTTGACAGGGGTAGGGCCCTATACCTACGAGCAGTACTTC; CDR3 protein: CASSLTGVGPYTYEQYF
clone size: once; D gene: .; J gene: TRBJ1-6; V gene: TRBV6-5; CDR3 DNA: TGTGCCAGCAGCCGCGGGGGACAAAATAATTCACCCCTCCACTTT; CDR3 protein: CASSRGGQNNSPLHF
clone size: .; D gene: .; J gene: TRBJ2-7; V gene: TRBV4-1; CDR3 DNA: TGCGCCAGCAGCCAAGAGGGCACTAGCAGCTACGAGCAGTACTTC; CDR3 protein: CASSQEGTSSYEQYF
clone size: once; D gene: .; J gene: TRBJ1-6; V gene: TRBV30; CDR3 DNA: TGTGCCTGGAGGTCCTCCGGGACCCGGAATTCACCCCTCCACTTT; CDR3 protein: CAWRSSGTRNSPLHF
clone size: .; D gene: .; J gene: TRBJ2-4; V gene: TRBV2; CDR3 DNA: TGTGCCAGCACCTCAGGGGAAAACATTCAGTACTTC; CDR3 protein: CASTSGENIQYF
clone size: .; D gene: .; J gene: TRBJ2-7; V gene: TRBV5-1; CDR3 DNA: TGCGCCAGCAGCGTAGCGGAAGCCTACGAGCAGTACTTC; CDR3 protein: CASSVAEAYEQYF
clone size: .; D gene: TRBD1; J gene: TRBJ1-1; V gene: TRBV6-5; CDR3 DNA: TGTGCCAGCAGTTACGGTCGGACAGGCCTGCCCCAATTCTTT; CDR3 protein: CASSYGRTGLPQFF
clone size: once; D gene: .; J gene: TRBJ1-1; V gene: TRBV5-4; CDR3 DNA: TGTGCCAGCAGCTCACAGGGTGCTGAAGCTTTCTTT; CDR3 protein: CASSSQGAEAFF
clone size: once; D gene: TRBD1; J gene: TRBJ2-5; V gene: TRBV6-1; CDR3 DNA: TGTGCCAGCAGCGGTAACAGGGGCGAGGGGGAGACCCAGTACTTC; CDR3 protein: CASSGNRGEGETQYF
clone size: .; D gene: TRBD2; J gene: TRBJ2-7; V gene: TRBV27; CDR3 DNA: TGTGCCAGCAGTCAAGAGGCGGGGGGGACCTACGAGCAGTACTTC; CDR3 protein: CASSQEAGGTYEQYF
clone size: .; D gene: .; J gene: TRBJ2-7; V gene: TRBV25-1; CDR3 DNA: TGTGCCAGCAGTGATACCCGGGACAAATCCTACGAGCAGTACTTC; CDR3 protein: CASSDTRDKSYEQYF
clone size: .; D gene: .; J gene: TRBJ2-7; V gene: TRBV6-5; CDR3 DNA: TGTGCCAGCAGTTACGGTGTTTCTGACACCTACGAGCAGTACTTC; CDR3 protein: CASSYGVSDTYEQYF
clone size: .; D gene: .; J gene: TRBJ1-2; V gene: TRBV7-2; CDR3 DNA: TGTGCCAGCAGCTTAGCAGAGGCAGGCGGCTACACCTTC; CDR3 protein: CASSLAEAGGYTF
clone size: many; D gene: .; J gene: TRBJ1-6; V gene: TRBV30; CDR3 DNA: TGTGCCTGGAGTGTGGGGAGGGGAAATAATTCACCCCTCCACTTT; CDR3 protein: CAWSVGRGNNSPLHF
clone size: .; D gene: TRBD1; J gene: TRBJ2-7; V gene: TRBV7-8; CDR3 DNA: TGTGCCAGCAGCCGTACCGGGACAGGGCCCTACGAGCAGTACTTC; CDR3 protein: CASSRTGTGPYEQYF
clone size: .; D gene: TRBD1; J gene: TRBJ2-7; V gene: TRBV28; CDR3 DNA: TGTGCCAGCAGTTTCCTCCGGACAGGGTCCTACGAGCAGTACTTC; CDR3 protein: CASSFLRTGSYEQYF
clone size: .; D gene: TRBD2; J gene: TRBJ2-7; V gene: TRBV6-5; CDR3 DNA: TGTGCCAGCAGTTACTCGACAGCGGGAAGCTACGAGCAGTACTTC; CDR3 protein: CASSYSTAGSYEQYF
clone size: .; D gene: TRBD1; J gene: TRBJ2-7; V gene: TRBV7-8; CDR3 DNA: TGTGCCAGCAGCCCAATGACAGGGGTCGAGCAGTACTTC; CDR3 protein: CASSPMTGVEQYF
clone size: .; D gene: .; J gene: TRBJ2-5; V gene: TRBV5-6; CDR3 DNA: TGTGCCAGCTTAGTAAATCAAGAGACCCAGTACTTC; CDR3 protein: CASLVNQETQYF
clone size: once; D gene: .; J gene: TRBJ1-2; V gene: TRBV7-9; CDR3 DNA: TGTGCCAGCAGCAGCACCGGGGGCGGGCATAACTATGGCTACACCTTC; CDR3 protein: CASSSTGGGHNYGYTF
clone size: .; D gene: .; J gene: TRBJ2-2; V gene: TRBV7-8; CDR3 DNA: TGTGCCAGCAGCTTCCCTTACGGCGGGACCAACACCGGGGAGCTGTTTTTT; CDR3 protein: CASSFPYGGTNTGELFF
clone size: .; D gene: .; J gene: TRBJ1-2; V gene: TRBV6-1; CDR3 DNA: TGTGCCAGCCGGGACATTTATAACTATGGCTACACCTTC; CDR3 protein: CASRDIYNYGYTF
clone size: .; D gene: TRBD1; J gene: TRBJ1-2; V gene: TRBV27; CDR3 DNA: TGTGCCAGCTCACCCAGGGGGGAGGGCGGTGGCTACACCTTC; CDR3 protein: CASSPRGEGGGYTF
clone size: .; D gene: .; J gene: TRBJ1-3; V gene: TRBV12-5; CDR3 DNA: TGTGCTAGTGGTTTGAAGGTGGCGAGCTCTGGAAACACCATATATTTT; CDR3 protein: CASGLKVASSGNTIYF
clone size: .; D gene: .; J gene: TRBJ1-1; V gene: TRBV18; CDR3 DNA: TGTGCCAGCTCACCATCCGAAGGGGGAAGGACTGAAGCTTTCTTT; CDR3 protein: CASSPSEGGRTEAFF
clone size: .; D gene: .; J gene: TRBJ2-1; V gene: TRBV7-2; CDR3 DNA: TGTGCCAGCAGCCTCGGGCTCTCCTACAATGAGCAGTTCTTC; CDR3 protein: CASSLGLSYNEQFF
clone size: .; D gene: .; J gene: TRBJ1-1; V gene: TRBV11-2; CDR3 DNA: TGTGCCAGCAGCCCAACCGACATACCGAACACTGAAGCTTTCTTT; CDR3 protein: CASSPTDIPNTEAFF
clone size: .; D gene: TRBD1; J gene: TRBJ1-4; V gene: TRBV10-3; CDR3 DNA: TGTGCCATCAGTGAGTCGACAGGGCCTAATGAAAAACTGTTTTTT; CDR3 protein: CAISESTGPNEKLFF
clone size: .; D gene: .; J gene: TRBJ1-2; V gene: TRBV6-1; CDR3 DNA: TGTGCCAGCAGTGTTACGGATAACTATGGCTACACCTTC; CDR3 protein: CASSVTDNYGYTF
clone size: .; D gene: .; J gene: TRBJ2-3; V gene: TRBV2; CDR3 DNA: TGTGCCAGCAGCATATCTAGGGGTGCAGATACGCAGTATTTT; CDR3 protein: CASSISRGADTQYF
clone size: .; D gene: .; J gene: TRBJ2-5; V gene: TRBV7-9; CDR3 DNA: TGTGCCAGCAGCTTAGACCGGATTGGGGGGGAGACCCAGTACTTC; CDR3 protein: CASSLDRIGGETQYF
clone size: once; D gene: .; J gene: TRBJ2-3; V gene: TRBV5-1; CDR3 DNA: TGCGCCAGCAGCTTGGGAGGGTCCACCAGCACAGATACGCAGTATTTT; CDR3 protein: CASSLGGSTSTDTQYF
clone size: .; D gene: .; J gene: TRBJ2-5; V gene: TRBV12-2; CDR3 DNA: TGTGCAAGTCGCCCCCAAAAGGAATTGGAGACCCAGTACTTC; CDR3 protein: CASRPQKELETQYF
clone size: .; D gene: TRBD2; J gene: TRBJ2-3; V gene: TRBV5-4; CDR3 DNA: TGTGCCAGCAGCCTGGGCCTAGCGGGAGCCCTTAGCACAGATACGCAGTATTTT; CDR3 protein: CASSLGLAGALSTDTQYF
clone size: .; D gene: .; J gene: TRBJ1-2; V gene: TRBV27; CDR3 DNA: TGTGCCAGCAGCACCGGGACAAAGGACTATGGCTACACCTTC; CDR3 protein: CASSTGTKDYGYTF
clone size: .; D gene: TRBD1; J gene: TRBJ1-2; V gene: TRBV5-6; CDR3 DNA: TGTGCCAGCAGCCAGGACAGGGGAAATGGCTACACCTTC; CDR3 protein: CASSQDRGNGYTF
clone size: .; D gene: TRBD1; J gene: TRBJ2-7; V gene: TRBV5-4; CDR3 DNA: TGTGCCAGCAGCTCCCAAAGGGGGCGGACCTACGAGCAGTACTTC; CDR3 protein: CASSSQRGRTYEQYF
clone size: .; D gene: TRBD2; J gene: TRBJ2-7; V gene: TRBV9; CDR3 DNA: TGTGCCAGCAGCCCCAGAACGGGGGGACTCGAGCAGTACTTC; CDR3 protein: CASSPRTGGLEQYF
clone size: .; D gene: TRBD1; J gene: TRBJ1-2; V gene: TRBV2; CDR3 DNA: TGTGCCAGCGATGGACAGGGGGTTTCTAACTATGGCTACACCTTC; CDR3 protein: CASDGQGVSNYGYTF
clone size: .; D gene: .; J gene: TRBJ2-7; V gene: TRBV6-1; CDR3 DNA: TGTGCCAGCACCCCGGCCCAGGGGGGGTACGAGCAGTACTTC; CDR3 protein: CASTPAQGGYEQYF
clone size: .; D gene: TRBD1; J gene: TRBJ1-3; V gene: TRBV6-1; CDR3 DNA: TGTGCCACCCCCGGGACAGTGTTCTCTGGAAACACCATATATTTT; CDR3 protein: CATPGTVFSGNTIYF
clone size: .; D gene: .; J gene: TRBJ2-7; V gene: TRBV28; CDR3 DNA: TGTGCCAGCAGTTTAGGAATCGGCTCCTTCCAGCCAGGCTCCTACGAGCAGTACTTC; CDR3 protein: CASSLGIGSFQPGSYEQYF
clone size: .; D gene: .; J gene: TRBJ1-1; V gene: TRBV15; CDR3 DNA: TGTGCCACCAGCAGACCAAAACGCCAGGGAACGACTTTCTTT; CDR3 protein: CATSRPKRQGTTFF
clone size: .; D gene: TRBD2; J gene: TRBJ2-7; V gene: TRBV11-2; CDR3 DNA: TGTGCCAGCAGCTTAGATGGTGGGAGGGGACAGTACTTC; CDR3 protein: CASSLDGGRGQYF
clone size: .; D gene: .; J gene: TRBJ1-1; V gene: TRBV18; CDR3 DNA: TGTGCCAGCTCACCAACTATCGGGGAGACTGAAGCTTTCTTT; CDR3 protein: CASSPTIGETEAFF
clone size: .; D gene: TRBD2; J gene: TRBJ2-7; V gene: TRBV18; CDR3 DNA: TGTGCCAGCTCACCACCGGGGGGAGGGGCGTTGGTCTACGAGCAGTACTTC; CDR3 protein: CASSPPGGGALVYEQYF
clone size: .; D gene: TRBD1; J gene: TRBJ1-2; V gene: TRBV6-1; CDR3 DNA: TGTGCCAGCAGTGAACCGGGACAGCTAGGGGTCTCTAACTATGGCTACACCTTC; CDR3 protein: CASSEPGQLGVSNYGYTF
clone size: .; D gene: .; J gene: TRBJ1-6; V gene: TRBV5-1; CDR3 DNA: TGCGCCAGCAGCTTGGTTCAGGGTAATTCACCCCTCCACTTT; CDR3 protein: CASSLVQGNSPLHF